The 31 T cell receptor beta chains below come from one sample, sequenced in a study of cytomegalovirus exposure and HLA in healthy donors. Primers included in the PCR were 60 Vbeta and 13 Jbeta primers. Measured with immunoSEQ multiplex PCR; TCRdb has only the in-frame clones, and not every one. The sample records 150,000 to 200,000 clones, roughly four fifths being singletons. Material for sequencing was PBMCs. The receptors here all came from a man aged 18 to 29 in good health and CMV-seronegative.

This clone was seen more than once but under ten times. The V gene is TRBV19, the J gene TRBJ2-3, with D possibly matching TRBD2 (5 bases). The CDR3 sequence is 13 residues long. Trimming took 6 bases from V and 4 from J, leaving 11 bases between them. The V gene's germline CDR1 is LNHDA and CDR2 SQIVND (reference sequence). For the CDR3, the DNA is TGTGCCAGTAGCGTCCGAGCGGCAGATACGCAGTATTTT. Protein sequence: CASSVRAADTQYF.

The CDR3 region is CASSQGLAGGPGLTDTQYF. In nucleotides, the CDR3 is TGCGCCAGCAGCCAAGGTCTAGCGGGGGGGCCCGGTCTCACAGATACGCAGTATTTT. The V gene is TRBV4-3, the J gene TRBJ2-3; TRBD2 aligns across 12 bases. This CDR3 comprises 19 residues. V shed 1 base and J 2 bases; nucleotides not matched to a gene: 10. CDR1 and CDR2 (germline): LGHNA, YSLEER.

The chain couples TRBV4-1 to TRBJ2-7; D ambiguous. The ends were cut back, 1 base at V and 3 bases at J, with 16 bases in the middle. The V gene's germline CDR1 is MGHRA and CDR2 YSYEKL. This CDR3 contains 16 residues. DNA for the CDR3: TGCGCCAGCAGCCAAGGCTTGGGCCAGCTTTACTACGAGCAGTACTTC. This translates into CASSQGLGQLYYEQYF.

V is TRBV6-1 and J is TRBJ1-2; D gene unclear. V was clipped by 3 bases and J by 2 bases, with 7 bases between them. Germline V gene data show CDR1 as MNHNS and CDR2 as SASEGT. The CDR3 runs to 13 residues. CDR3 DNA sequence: TGTGCCAGCAGTGATCGGGAAAACTATGGCTACACCTTC. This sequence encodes CASSDRENYGYTF.

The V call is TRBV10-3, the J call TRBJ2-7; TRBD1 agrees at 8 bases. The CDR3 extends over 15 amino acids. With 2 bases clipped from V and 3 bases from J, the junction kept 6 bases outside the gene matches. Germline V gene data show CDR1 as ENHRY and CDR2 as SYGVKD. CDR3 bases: TGTGCCATCAGTGAGCAGGGGGCGCTGGGCTACGAGCAGTACTTC. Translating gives CAISEQGALGYEQYF.

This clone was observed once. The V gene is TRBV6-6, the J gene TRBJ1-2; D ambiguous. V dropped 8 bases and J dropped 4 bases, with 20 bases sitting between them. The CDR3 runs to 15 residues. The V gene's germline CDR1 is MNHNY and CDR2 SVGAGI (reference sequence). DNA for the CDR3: TGTGCCAGCTCTAATCCCCTAGCTGCCGGCTATGGCTACACCTTC. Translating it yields CASSNPLAAGYGYTF.

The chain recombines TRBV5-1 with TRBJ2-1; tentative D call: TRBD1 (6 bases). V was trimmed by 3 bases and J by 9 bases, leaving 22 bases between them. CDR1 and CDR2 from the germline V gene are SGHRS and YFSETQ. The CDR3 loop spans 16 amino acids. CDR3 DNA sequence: TGCGCCAGCAGCTCCGGTTTGGGGGCGGCCGCGGTTGAGCAGTTCTTC. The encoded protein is CASSSGLGAAAVEQFF. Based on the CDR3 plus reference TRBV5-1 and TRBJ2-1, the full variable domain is KAGVTQTPRYLIKTRGQQVTLSCSPISGHRSVSWYQQTPGQGLQFLFEYFSETQRNKGNFPGRFSGRQFSNSRSEMNVSTLELGDSALYLCASSSGLGAAAVEQFFGPGTRLTVL.

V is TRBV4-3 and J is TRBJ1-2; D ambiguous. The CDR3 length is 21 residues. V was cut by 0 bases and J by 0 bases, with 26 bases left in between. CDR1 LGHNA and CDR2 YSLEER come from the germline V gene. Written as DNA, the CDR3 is TGCGCCAGCAGCCAAGAGTTACGGGGTGGAGGGTTAGGGCGAGCTAACTATGGCTACACCTTC. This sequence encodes CASSQELRGGGLGRANYGYTF.

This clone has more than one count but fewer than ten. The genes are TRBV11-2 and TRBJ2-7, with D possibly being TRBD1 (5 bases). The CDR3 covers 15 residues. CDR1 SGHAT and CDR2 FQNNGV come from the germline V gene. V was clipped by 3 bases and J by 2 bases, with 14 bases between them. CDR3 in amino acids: CASSFSPDITYEQYF. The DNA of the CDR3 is TGTGCCAGCAGCTTTAGCCCGGACATAACCTACGAGCAGTACTTC.

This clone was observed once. Here the CDR3 reads CASSQEDWTGDYGYTF. CDR3 bases: TGTGCCAGCAGCCAAGAGGATTGGACGGGGGACTATGGCTACACCTTC. V and J are TRBV4-2 and TRBJ1-2; D might be TRBD1 (5 bases). The CDR3 has 16 residues. The V gene lost 0 bases and the J gene lost 3 bases, with 14 bases spanning the gap. Per germline, CDR1 LGHNA and CDR2 YNFKEQ.

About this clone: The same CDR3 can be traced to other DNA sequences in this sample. The DNA of the CDR3 is TGTGCCAGCTCACCTAGGGACAGCTCCTACGAGCAGTACTTC. Translated, it gives CASSPRDSSYEQYF. The chain couples TRBV18 to TRBJ2-7, with 7 bases identical to TRBD1. The CDR3 covers 14 residues. V dropped 3 bases and J dropped 0; count of bases not matched to a gene: 2. Germline V lookup: CDR1 KGHSH, CDR2 LQKENI.

The CDR3 loop is CASSLVAGQGFEAFF. The CDR3 DNA sequence: TGTGCCAGCAGCTTGGTGGCTGGACAGGGGTTTGAAGCTTTCTTT. The V gene is TRBV7-6, the J gene TRBJ1-1; TRBD1 matches 9 bases. The junction had 9 bases not matched to a gene; V was cut back by 3 bases and J by 7 bases. CDR1 SGHVS and CDR2 FNYEAQ come from the germline V gene. The CDR3 covers 15 residues.

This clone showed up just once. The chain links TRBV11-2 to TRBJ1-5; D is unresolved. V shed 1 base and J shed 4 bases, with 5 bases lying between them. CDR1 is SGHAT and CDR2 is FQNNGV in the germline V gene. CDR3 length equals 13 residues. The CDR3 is CASSLGENQPQHF. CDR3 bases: TGTGCCAGCAGCTTAGGCGAAAATCAGCCCCAGCATTTT.

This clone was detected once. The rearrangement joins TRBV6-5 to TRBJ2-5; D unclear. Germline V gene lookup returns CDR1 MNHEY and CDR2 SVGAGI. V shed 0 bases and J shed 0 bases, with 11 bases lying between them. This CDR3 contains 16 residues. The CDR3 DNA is TGTGCCAGCAGTTACTCAGCCGCCACTAACCAAGAGACCCAGTACTTC. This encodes CASSYSAATNQETQYF.

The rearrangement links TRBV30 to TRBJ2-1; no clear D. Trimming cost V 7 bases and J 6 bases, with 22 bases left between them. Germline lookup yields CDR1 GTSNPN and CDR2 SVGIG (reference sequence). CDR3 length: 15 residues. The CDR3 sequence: CAFSSRPQVVNEQFF. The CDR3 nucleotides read TGTGCCTTTTCCTCCCGGCCTCAGGTAGTCAATGAGCAGTTCTTC.

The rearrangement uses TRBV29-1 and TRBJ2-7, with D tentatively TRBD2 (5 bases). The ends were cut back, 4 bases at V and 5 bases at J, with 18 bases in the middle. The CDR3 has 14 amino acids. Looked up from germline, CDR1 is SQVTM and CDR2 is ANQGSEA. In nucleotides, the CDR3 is TGCAGCGTTGGGAGGACCCACTCGACGGACGAGCAGTACTTC. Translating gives CSVGRTHSTDEQYF.

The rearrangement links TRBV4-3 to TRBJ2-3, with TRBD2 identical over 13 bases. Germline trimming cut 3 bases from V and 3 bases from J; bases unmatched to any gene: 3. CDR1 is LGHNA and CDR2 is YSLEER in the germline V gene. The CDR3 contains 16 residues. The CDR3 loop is CASSQGTSGVTDTQYF. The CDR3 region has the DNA TGCGCCAGCAGCCAGGGGACTAGCGGGGTTACAGATACGCAGTATTTT.

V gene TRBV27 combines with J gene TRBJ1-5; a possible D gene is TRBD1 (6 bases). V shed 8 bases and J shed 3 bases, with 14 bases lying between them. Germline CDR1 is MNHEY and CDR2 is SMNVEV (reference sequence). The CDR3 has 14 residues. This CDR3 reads CASSSPGANQPQHF. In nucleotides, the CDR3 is TGTGCCAGCTCCTCGCCAGGGGCCAATCAGCCCCAGCATTTT.

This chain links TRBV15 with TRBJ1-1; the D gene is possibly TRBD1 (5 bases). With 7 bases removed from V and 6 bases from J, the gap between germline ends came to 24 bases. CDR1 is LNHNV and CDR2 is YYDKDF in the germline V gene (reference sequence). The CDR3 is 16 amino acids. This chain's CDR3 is CATNSGGLGRFAEAFF. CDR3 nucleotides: TGTGCCACCAACAGCGGGGGGTTAGGGCGATTTGCTGAAGCTTTCTTT.

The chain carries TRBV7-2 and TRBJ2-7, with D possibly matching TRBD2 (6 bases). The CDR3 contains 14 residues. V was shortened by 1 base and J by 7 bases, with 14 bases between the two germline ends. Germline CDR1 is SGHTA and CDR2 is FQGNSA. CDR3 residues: CASSLVRGPSEQYF. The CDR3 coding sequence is TGTGCCAGCAGCTTAGTGCGGGGCCCGTCGGAGCAGTACTTC.

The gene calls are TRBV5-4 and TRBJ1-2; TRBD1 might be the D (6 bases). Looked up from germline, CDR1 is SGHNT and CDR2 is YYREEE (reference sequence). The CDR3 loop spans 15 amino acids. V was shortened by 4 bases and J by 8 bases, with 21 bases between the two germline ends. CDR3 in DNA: TGTGCCAGCAGCGCGGAAACAGGGAGCACTGAGGGCTACACCTTC. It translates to CASSAETGSTEGYTF.

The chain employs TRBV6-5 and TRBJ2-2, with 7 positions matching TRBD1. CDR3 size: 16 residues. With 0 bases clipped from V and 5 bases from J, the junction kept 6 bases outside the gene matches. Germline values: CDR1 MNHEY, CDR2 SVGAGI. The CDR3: CASSYSGTARTGELFF. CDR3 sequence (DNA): TGTGCCAGCAGTTACTCCGGGACAGCAAGAACCGGGGAGCTGTTTTTT.

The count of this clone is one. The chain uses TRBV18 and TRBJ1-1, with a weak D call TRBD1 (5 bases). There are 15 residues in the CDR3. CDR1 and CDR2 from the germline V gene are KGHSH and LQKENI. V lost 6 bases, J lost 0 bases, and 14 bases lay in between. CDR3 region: CASSSGDSLNTEAFF. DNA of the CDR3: TGTGCCAGCTCCAGTGGCGACAGCTTGAACACTGAAGCTTTCTTT.

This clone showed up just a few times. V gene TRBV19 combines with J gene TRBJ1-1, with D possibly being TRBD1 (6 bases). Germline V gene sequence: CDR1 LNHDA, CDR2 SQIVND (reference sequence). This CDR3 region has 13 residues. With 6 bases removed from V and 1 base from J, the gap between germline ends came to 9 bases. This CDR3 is CASRPTGNTEAFF. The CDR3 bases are TGTGCCAGTAGACCGACAGGGAACACTGAAGCTTTCTTT.

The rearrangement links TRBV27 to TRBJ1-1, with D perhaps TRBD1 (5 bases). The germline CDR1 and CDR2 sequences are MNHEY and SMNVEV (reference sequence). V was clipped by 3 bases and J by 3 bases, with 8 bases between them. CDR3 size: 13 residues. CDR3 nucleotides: TGTGCCAGCAGTTTGGTGGGGCACACTGAAGCTTTCTTT. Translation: CASSLVGHTEAFF.

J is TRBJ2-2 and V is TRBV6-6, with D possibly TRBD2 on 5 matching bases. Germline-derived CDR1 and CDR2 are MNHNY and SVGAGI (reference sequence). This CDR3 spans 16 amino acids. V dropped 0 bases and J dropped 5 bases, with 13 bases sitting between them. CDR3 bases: TGTGCCAGCAGTTACTCCCAGCGGCACGGGACCGGGGAGCTGTTTTTT. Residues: CASSYSQRHGTGELFF.

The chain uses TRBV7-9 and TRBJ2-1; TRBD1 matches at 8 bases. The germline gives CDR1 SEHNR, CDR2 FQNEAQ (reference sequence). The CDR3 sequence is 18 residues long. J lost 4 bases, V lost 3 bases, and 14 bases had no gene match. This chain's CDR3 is CASSLDRDPGGKYNEQFF. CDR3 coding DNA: TGTGCCAGCAGCTTGGACAGGGACCCAGGGGGGAAATACAATGAGCAGTTCTTC.

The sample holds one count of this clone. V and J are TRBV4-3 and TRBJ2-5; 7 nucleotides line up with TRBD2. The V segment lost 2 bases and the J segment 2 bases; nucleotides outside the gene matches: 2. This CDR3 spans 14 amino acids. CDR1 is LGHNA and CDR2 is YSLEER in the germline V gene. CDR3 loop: CASSQSGIQETQYF. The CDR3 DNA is TGCGCCAGCAGCCAAAGCGGGATTCAAGAGACCCAGTACTTC.

CDR3 region: CASSAGASGGTDTQYF. For the CDR3, the DNA is TGTGCCAGCAGCGCGGGGGCTAGCGGGGGCACAGATACGCAGTATTTT. The rearrangement uses TRBV7-9 and TRBJ2-3; 9 bases agree with TRBD2. CDR1 and CDR2 (germline): SEHNR, FQNEAQ (reference sequence). The CDR3 contains 16 residues. The junction had 7 bases not matched to a gene; V was cut back by 5 bases and J by 1 base.

In nucleotides, the CDR3 is TGTGCCAGCAGCGAACTAGCGGGGGGCGGGGAGACCCAGTACTTC. It specifies CASSELAGGGETQYF. This rearrangement joins TRBV7-2 to TRBJ2-5; TRBD2 matches 12 bases. Germline lookup yields CDR1 SGHTA and CDR2 FQGNSA. The CDR3 sequence is 15 residues long. V lost 5 bases to trimming and J lost 5 bases; unmatched junction nucleotides: 6.

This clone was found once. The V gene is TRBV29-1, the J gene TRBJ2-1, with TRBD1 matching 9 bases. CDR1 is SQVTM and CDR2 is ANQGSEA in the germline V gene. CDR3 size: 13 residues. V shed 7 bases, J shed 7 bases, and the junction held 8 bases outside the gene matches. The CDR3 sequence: CSARDRARNEQFF. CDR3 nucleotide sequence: TGCAGCGCCCGGGACAGGGCTAGGAATGAGCAGTTCTTC.